Listed below are T cell receptor beta chains from one sample, sequenced in a study of identical twins. TCRdb analysed the 5' RACE reads with MiXCR anew, one entry per CDR3 protein. This sample carries about 190,000 distinct CDR3 sequences, 15% to 20% of them seen once, and the ten largest clones take 40%. These data were also reused for a study on T cells expressing NK-cell markers.

The sequenced sample consisted of CD8+ T cells sorted from blood. These receptors all stem from a young woman in good health. Both conserved end residues are part of each CDR3. Each record gives: D gene, J gene, clone size, V gene, CDR3 protein, CDR3 DNA. A D gene is named only where the DNA matches it firmly. Part of the rows lack a size; the others show once, few, many or a class for expanded clones.

>NA|TRBJ1-2|NA|TRBV12-3/TRBV12-4
CASSYDGSHNYGYTF
TGTGCCAGCAGTTACGACGGAAGCCATAACTATGGCTACACCTTC
>NA|TRBJ2-1|NA|TRBV20-1
CSASRWHYRTAQFF
TGCAGTGCTAGTAGGTGGCACTACAGAACTGCGCAGTTCTTC
>TRBD1|TRBJ2-1|few|TRBV6-1
CASSVDRASYNEQFF
TGTGCCAGCAGTGTTGACAGGGCCTCCTACAATGAGCAGTTCTTC
>NA|TRBJ2-7|few|TRBV5-5
CASSTVPQGADYEQYF
TGTGCCAGCAGCACCGTCCCCCAGGGAGCAGACTACGAGCAGTACTTC
>TRBD1|TRBJ2-7|NA|TRBV20-1
CSAYYRGPTYEQYF
TGCAGTGCCTATTACAGGGGCCCTACCTACGAGCAGTACTTC
>TRBD1|TRBJ2-1|few|TRBV27
CASSSGTGVSSYNEQFF
TGTGCCAGCAGTTCGGGGACAGGGGTGAGCTCCTACAATGAGCAGTTCTTC
>NA|TRBJ1-4|few|TRBV14
CASSQGGDSLEKLFF
TGTGCCAGCAGCCAAGGTGGGGACTCGCTTGAAAAACTGTTTTTT
>NA|TRBJ1-6|many|TRBV20-1
CSASIEQGDASPLHF
TGCAGTGCTAGCATCGAACAGGGAGATGCTTCACCCCTCCACTTT
>NA|TRBJ1-2|few|TRBV9
CASSGGGGYTF
TGTGCCAGCAGCGGGGGGGGAGGCTACACCTTC
>TRBD2|TRBJ2-1|NA|TRBV20-1
CSARGGREGWNEQFF
TGCAGTGCTAGAGGGGGGCGGGAGGGTTGGAATGAGCAGTTCTTC
>TRBD2|TRBJ2-3|NA|TRBV20-1
CSAASGPTDTQYF
TGCAGTGCCGCTAGCGGTCCCACAGATACGCAGTATTTT
>NA|TRBJ2-1|few|TRBV28
CASSLREDNNEQFF
TGTGCCAGCAGTTTACGCGAAGATAACAATGAGCAGTTCTTC
>TRBD1|TRBJ2-2|NA|TRBV7-9
CARTPESTGAAGELFF
TGTGCCAGAACCCCCGAATCCACAGGGGCGGCCGGGGAGCTGTTTTTT
>NA|TRBJ2-7|NA|TRBV9
CASSVAPGANYEQYF
TGTGCCAGCAGCGTAGCCCCGGGGGCCAACTACGAGCAGTACTTC
>NA|TRBJ1-5|NA|TRBV12-3/TRBV12-4
CASSLAQVNQPQHF
TGTGCCAGCAGTTTAGCGCAGGTTAATCAGCCCCAGCATTTT
>NA|TRBJ2-7|many|TRBV5-1
CASAYEQSYEQYF
TGCGCCAGCGCATACGAGCAGAGCTACGAGCAGTACTTC
>NA|TRBJ1-1|few|TRBV27
CASSSMGPNTEAFF
TGTGCCAGCAGTAGCATGGGGCCGAACACTGAAGCTTTCTTT
>TRBD2|TRBJ2-1|few|TRBV11-3
CASSLDRGGSYNEQFF
TGTGCCAGCAGCTTAGACCGGGGGGGGTCCTACAATGAGCAGTTCTTC
>NA|TRBJ1-2|few|TRBV29-1
CSVGMGNGYTF
TGCAGCGTTGGGATGGGGAATGGCTACACCTTC
>TRBD2|TRBJ2-5|NA|TRBV9
CASSETSRLSGVRETQYF
TGTGCCAGCAGCGAGACCTCCCGACTAAGCGGGGTGCGGGAGACCCAGTACTTC
>NA|TRBJ1-2|NA|TRBV15
CATSRDRFAQLYGYTF
TGTGCCACCAGCAGAGATAGGTTTGCCCAGCTCTATGGCTACACCTTC
>NA|TRBJ1-1|NA|TRBV6-6
CASFDNMRTEAFF
TGTGCCAGCTTCGACAACATGCGAACTGAAGCTTTCTTT
>NA|TRBJ2-5|NA|TRBV7-8
CASSYRRDFDETQYF
TGTGCCAGCAGCTACCGCCGGGACTTTGATGAGACCCAGTACTTC
>NA|TRBJ2-1|few|TRBV13
CASSLRPLAGMYNEQFF
TGTGCCAGCAGCTTACGACCTCTAGCAGGCATGTACAATGAGCAGTTCTTC
>NA|TRBJ1-4|many|TRBV7-9
CASSLGSEKLFF
TGTGCCAGCAGCCTAGGGAGTGAAAAACTGTTTTTT
>NA|TRBJ2-7|NA|TRBV29-1
CSVEGLAGSYEQYF
TGCAGCGTTGAAGGCCTTGCGGGCTCCTACGAGCAGTACTTC